The 29 T cell receptor beta chains below all came from one sample that was sequenced in a study of T cell responses to AZD1222 COVID-19 vaccine. Sequenced by immunoSEQ multiplex PCR; TCRdb stores in-frame clones only, minus some. The sample consists of 72,000 or so clones, roughly nine tenths of them appearing once. Material: peripheral blood, obtained on day 0 of AZD1222 vaccination. The receptor set was obtained from an adult in good health.

The V call is TRBV6-5, the J call TRBJ2-5; TRBD1 is a possible D gene (7 bases). Germline CDR1 MNHEY, CDR2 SVGAGI. The CDR3 is made up of 14 amino acids. The V end lost 5 bases, the J end lost 1 base, and 11 bases lay between the germline ends. CDR3 sequence (DNA): TGTGCCAGCAGTCGTCAGGGGGGCCAAGAGACCCAGTACTTC. Protein product: CASSRQGGQETQYF.

This rearrangement joins TRBV11-3 to TRBJ2-1; D is uncertain. The CDR3 totals 14 residues. The germline V and J ends were trimmed by 4 bases and 9 bases, with 16 bases remaining between them. The germline V gene encodes CDR1 SGHNT and CDR2 YENEEA. CDR3 loop: CASSSLGGRAEQFF. The CDR3 coding sequence is TGTGCCAGCAGCTCCCTGGGTGGTAGGGCTGAGCAGTTCTTC.

This clone is a singleton in its sample. The chain recombines TRBV10-3 with TRBJ2-3, with 8 bases identical to TRBD1. Germline V CDR1 and CDR2: ENHRY, SYGVKD. Unmatched junction bases numbered 13, after V lost 6 bases and J lost 2 bases. The CDR3 length is 17 residues. CDR3 sequence reads: CAIRPRTGTGNTDTQYF. CDR3 bases: TGTGCCATCAGACCCCGTACCGGGACAGGAAACACAGATACGCAGTATTTT.

The rearrangement joins TRBV6-5 to TRBJ1-2; 7 bases match TRBD1. Germline V gene data show CDR1 as MNHEY and CDR2 as SVGAGI. The CDR3 extends over 15 amino acids. The J segment lost 1 base and the V segment lost 8 bases, leaving 10 bases of the junction unmatched. The CDR3 spells CASGRPGQHNYGYTF. CDR3 coding DNA: TGTGCCAGCGGTCGGCCGGGACAGCATAACTATGGCTACACCTTC.

In this sample, this clone turned up once. This rearrangement joins TRBV5-4 to TRBJ1-2; TRBD1 is a possible D gene (6 bases). The CDR3 sequence is 16 residues long. The germline V gene encodes CDR1 SGHNT and CDR2 YYREEE (reference sequence). The V end was cut by 4 bases, the J end by 0 bases, with 16 bases between. The CDR3 region is CASSRDQGLPNYGYTF. The DNA of the CDR3 is TGTGCCAGCAGCCGAGACCAGGGGCTTCCTAACTATGGCTACACCTTC.

The rearrangement joins TRBV6-4 to TRBJ2-5, with D possibly TRBD2 on 6 matching bases. CDR3 length equals 13 residues. The germline gives CDR1 MRHNA, CDR2 SNTAGT. Trimming stripped 0 bases from V and 7 bases from J, with 9 bases between. This CDR3 is CASSDSWGGTQYF. The CDR3 region has the DNA TGTGCCAGCAGTGACTCTTGGGGAGGGACCCAGTACTTC.

V and J are TRBV19 and TRBJ2-7; 7 bases agree with TRBD1. The germline gives CDR1 LNHDA, CDR2 SQIVND (reference sequence). J lost 7 bases, V lost 3 bases, and 6 bases had no gene match. The CDR3 spans 13 residues. The CDR3 loop is CASSIDRVREQYF. The CDR3 DNA is TGTGCCAGTAGTATTGACAGGGTGCGTGAGCAGTACTTC.

The chain recombines TRBV7-9 with TRBJ1-2; 8 nucleotides agree with TRBD1. Per the germline V gene, CDR1 is SEHNR and CDR2 is FQNEAQ (reference sequence). The CDR3 is made up of 13 amino acids. V trimming: 7 bases; J trimming: 6 bases; junction bases outside the gene matches: 7. The CDR3 loop reads CASNPRGQDGYTF. The CDR3 DNA reads as TGTGCCAGCAATCCCAGGGGACAGGATGGCTACACCTTC.

This rearrangement joins TRBV6-5 to TRBJ2-2; 9 bases match TRBD2. This CDR3 is 15 amino acids long. The trim removed 6 bases at V and 3 bases at J, leaving 5 bases unmatched. Germline assignment: CDR1 MNHEY and CDR2 SVGAGI. The CDR3 sequence is CASSASGAYTGELFF. In DNA, the CDR3 is TGTGCCAGCAGCGCTAGCGGGGCCTACACCGGGGAGCTGTTTTTT.

The rearrangement uses TRBV30 and TRBJ2-1; TRBD2 agrees at 7 bases. Trimming took 1 base from V and 6 from J; bases not matched to a gene: 9. CDR3 length equals 15 residues. Germline V gene data show CDR1 as GTSNPN and CDR2 as SVGIG (reference sequence). The CDR3 DNA reads TGTGCCTGGAGTGAGGTAAGCGGGGCCCGCAATGAGCAGTTCTTC. It specifies CAWSEVSGARNEQFF.

This clone was found once. This chain joins TRBV7-3 and TRBJ1-1; possibly TRBD1 for D (6 bases). Per the germline V gene, CDR1 is SGHTA and CDR2 is FQGTGA. V was cut by 7 bases and J by 2 bases, with 11 bases left in between. The CDR3 length is 13 residues. In DNA form, the CDR3 reads TGTGCCAGCACCGGACAGCCTAACACTGAAGCTTTCTTT. Its protein is CASTGQPNTEAFF.

J is TRBJ1-2 and V is TRBV2; 10 bases are shared with TRBD1. From germline, CDR1 is SNHLY and CDR2 FYNNEI. J lost 6 bases, V lost 9 bases, and 10 bases had no gene match. CDR3 length: 14 amino acids. The CDR3 protein is CARTPTGGGHGYTF. CDR3 DNA: TGTGCCAGAACTCCGACAGGGGGCGGTCATGGCTACACCTTC.

The gene calls are TRBV7-2 and TRBJ2-5, with TRBD2 matching over 7 bases. This CDR3 contains 15 residues. The germline CDR1 and CDR2 sequences are SGHTA and FQGNSA. J lost 1 base, V lost 5 bases, and 7 bases had no gene match. CDR3 residues: CASSLPPGGQETQYF. The CDR3 DNA is TGTGCCAGCAGCCTTCCTCCGGGGGGCCAAGAGACCCAGTACTTC.

This sequence joins TRBV6-5 and TRBJ2-6, with D possibly being TRBD2 (6 bases). The germline V and J ends were trimmed by 11 bases and 2 bases, with 7 bases remaining between them. CDR1 MNHEY and CDR2 SVGAGI come from the germline V gene. This CDR3 is built from 12 residues. The CDR3 region is CAGGTGANVLTF. CDR3 DNA sequence: TGTGCCGGAGGGACTGGGGCCAACGTCCTGACTTTC.

This rearrangement joins TRBV6-1 to TRBJ1-5; TRBD1 might be the D (6 bases). The CDR3 runs 15 residues. Germline V lookup: CDR1 MNHNS, CDR2 SASEGT. Deletions cut 3 bases from V and 3 bases from J, with 12 bases between. The CDR3 DNA is TGTGCCAGCAGTGAGACAGGTGCCTACAATCAGCCCCAGCATTTT. Amino acid sequence: CASSETGAYNQPQHF.

The gene calls are TRBV5-8 and TRBJ1-1; no clear D gene. The CDR3 runs 14 residues. Germline loops: CDR1 SGHTS, CDR2 YDEGEE. Trimming shortened V by 6 bases and J by 4 bases, and 16 bases separated the two germline ends. CDR3 protein: CASIVPRVSTEAFF. In DNA, the CDR3 is TGTGCCAGCATCGTTCCCCGTGTGAGCACTGAAGCTTTCTTT.

This clone came up once. The chain uses TRBV18 and TRBJ1-1, with 10 bases lining up with TRBD1. The CDR3 contains 16 residues. Germline values: CDR1 KGHSH, CDR2 LQKENI. The trim removed 6 bases at V and 4 bases at J, leaving 11 bases unmatched. This chain's CDR3 is CASSPQSTGGGTEAFF. The CDR3 region has the DNA TGTGCCAGCTCCCCCCAATCGACAGGGGGCGGCACTGAAGCTTTCTTT.

This clone showed up just a few times. This chain joins TRBV30 and TRBJ2-1; TRBD2 matches 7 bases. Unmatched junction bases numbered 9, after V lost 2 bases and J lost 8 bases. This CDR3 is 14 amino acids long. Germline V gene lookup returns CDR1 GTSNPN and CDR2 SVGIG (reference sequence). The CDR3 reads CAWSMGVGRDEQFF. The CDR3 nucleotides read TGTGCCTGGAGTATGGGGGTAGGGAGGGATGAGCAGTTCTTC.

The chain employs TRBV2 and TRBJ1-5, with unresolved D. Trimming removed 1 base at V and 0 bases at J, with 10 bases between. This CDR3 comprises 16 residues. Germline V gene data show CDR1 as SNHLY and CDR2 as FYNNEI. CDR3 sequence: CASSEDWQLSNQPQHF. The DNA of the CDR3 is TGTGCCAGCAGTGAAGACTGGCAGCTTAGCAATCAGCCCCAGCATTTT.

This chain links TRBV5-5 with TRBJ2-6; no reliable D call. Trimming pared 3 bases from V and 4 bases from J, leaving 11 bases between. The CDR3 totals 15 residues. From germline, CDR1 is SGHKS and CDR2 YYEKEE (reference sequence). As DNA, the CDR3 is TGTGCCAGCAGCTCTACTGGATCCGGGGCCAACGTCCTGACTTTC. Translation: CASSSTGSGANVLTF.

The rearrangement joins TRBV19 to TRBJ1-5, with a tentative D call TRBD1 (6 bases). Germline lookup yields CDR1 LNHDA and CDR2 SQIVND (reference sequence). The CDR3 has 14 amino acids. Between the trimmed V and J ends, which lost 7 bases and 6 bases, there was a span of 16 bases. CDR3 sequence reads: CASTLTGHGQPQHF. As DNA, the CDR3 is TGTGCCAGTACCCTAACAGGGCACGGTCAGCCCCAGCATTTT.

The chain has TRBV5-1 and TRBJ1-2; a possible D gene is TRBD1 (6 bases). Deletions cut 0 bases from V and 8 bases from J, with 14 bases between. The germline V gene encodes CDR1 SGHRS and CDR2 YFSETQ. The CDR3 has 14 amino acids. Here the CDR3 reads CASSLAQGQGGYTF. CDR3 bases: TGCGCCAGCAGCTTGGCACAGGGTCAGGGAGGCTACACCTTC.

This chain uses TRBV7-9 with TRBJ2-1; D unresolved. Trimming took 5 bases from V and 0 from J, leaving 8 bases between them. The CDR3 loop spans 14 amino acids. Germline V gene sequence: CDR1 SEHNR, CDR2 FQNEAQ (reference sequence). The CDR3: CASSQQSSYNEQFF. DNA of the CDR3: TGTGCCAGCAGCCAACAGAGCTCCTACAATGAGCAGTTCTTC.

The chain recombines TRBV4-1 with TRBJ1-1; D ambiguous. Germline V gene lookup returns CDR1 MGHRA and CDR2 YSYEKL. Trimming shortened V by 1 base and J by 1 base, and 13 bases separated the two germline ends. The CDR3 has 16 amino acids. CDR3 sequence (DNA): TGCGCCAGCAGCCAAGGGTTCGGGGTGGGGAACACTGAAGCTTTCTTT. Its translation: CASSQGFGVGNTEAFF.

The chain couples TRBV7-2 to TRBJ2-1, with a tentative D call TRBD1 (5 bases). Trimming stripped 0 bases from V and 6 bases from J, with 12 bases between. CDR1 and CDR2 (germline): SGHTA, FQGNSA. The CDR3 covers 15 residues. CDR3 coding DNA: TGTGCCAGCAGCTTAGCGTCTCAGGGATCCAATGAGCAGTTCTTC. This translates into CASSLASQGSNEQFF.

This clone was found a few times. The CDR3 region has the DNA TGTGCCAGCAGCCAAGGTAGGGGCGGCGAGACCCAGTACTTC. Protein product: CASSQGRGGETQYF. The chain links TRBV4-2 to TRBJ2-5; tentative D call: TRBD1 (5 bases). This CDR3 is built from 14 residues. Trimming left V 1 base short and J 5 bases short, with 11 bases between. Germline-derived CDR1 and CDR2 are LGHNA and YNFKEQ.

The chain has TRBV18 and TRBJ1-5; D may be TRBD1 (6 bases). The germline V gene encodes CDR1 KGHSH and CDR2 LQKENI. The CDR3 runs 15 residues. With 3 bases removed from V and 6 bases from J, the gap between germline ends came to 15 bases. The DNA for the CDR3 is TGTGCCAGCTCACCGGGACGGGACATTCCTCAGCCCCAGCATTTT. Its protein product is CASSPGRDIPQPQHF. Supplemented by reference TRBV18 and TRBJ1-5, the full variable domain reads NAGVMQNPRHLVRRRGQEARLRCSPMKGHSHVYWYRQLPEEGLKFMVYLQKENIIDESGMPKERFSAEFPKEGPSILRIQQVVRGDSAAYFCASSPGRDIPQPQHFGDGTRLSIL.

V and J are TRBV2 and TRBJ2-1, with D possibly being TRBD2 (5 bases). From germline, CDR1 is SNHLY and CDR2 FYNNEI. V shed 7 bases and J shed 2 bases, with 9 bases lying between them. The CDR3 consists of 13 residues. Written as DNA, the CDR3 is TGTGCCAGCATGAGCGGTCCCTACAATGAGCAGTTCTTC. The encoded protein is CASMSGPYNEQFF.

DNA for the CDR3: TGTGCCAGCAGTACAGGGTTCTCTGGGGCCAACGTCCTGACTTTC. Protein product: CASSTGFSGANVLTF. This chain joins TRBV6-5 and TRBJ2-6; weak D call: TRBD1 (6 bases). This CDR3 is 15 amino acids long. Germline CDR1 is MNHEY and CDR2 is SVGAGI. The V and J ends lost 5 bases and 0 bases respectively, with 8 bases between them.